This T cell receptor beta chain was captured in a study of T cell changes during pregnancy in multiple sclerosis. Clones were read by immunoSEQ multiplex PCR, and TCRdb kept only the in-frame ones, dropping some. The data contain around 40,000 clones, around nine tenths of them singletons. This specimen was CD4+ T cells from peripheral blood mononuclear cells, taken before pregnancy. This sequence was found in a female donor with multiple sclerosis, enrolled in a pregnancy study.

The CDR3 loop reads CASSQDLAGPDGYTF. DNA of the CDR3: TGTGCCAGCAGCCAAGATTTGGCGGGTCCTGATGGCTACACCTTC. The gene calls are TRBV4-2 and TRBJ1-2; D gene uncertain. The V end lost 0 bases, the J end lost 6 bases, and 14 bases lay between the germline ends. The germline CDR1 and CDR2 sequences are LGHNA and YNFKEQ. The CDR3 spans 15 residues.